A selection of T cell receptor beta chains follows, all from one sample in a study of blood T cells in healthy people across ages. TCRdb passed the 5' RACE reads through MiXCR, listing each CDR3 protein once. Of some 750,000 distinct CDR3 sequences listed, about 20% were seen once; the top ten hold about 22%. Material for sequencing was blood. The source of these receptors is a man aged 65 to 79 in good health. CDR3s include the opening cysteine and the closing phenylalanine or tryptophan. Fields, in order: clone size, D gene, V gene, J gene, CDR3 DNA, CDR3 protein. The D gene is left open where the match is weak. Clone sizes are given selectively: once, few, many, or a class where the clone is expanded.

.	.	TRBV21-1	TRBJ2-5	TGTGCCAGCAGCAAATCGGTCCGCGGGAGGGGAGAGACCCAGTACTTC	CASSKSVRGRGETQYF
few	TRBD2	TRBV6-4	TRBJ2-3	TGTGCCAGCCAACCAGATAGCGGGACAGATACGCAGTATTTT	CASQPDSGTDTQYF
.	.	TRBV20-1	TRBJ1-1	TGCAGTGTTGCGCCGGGAGGGTCTGAAGCTTTCTTT	CSVAPGGSEAFF
.	.	TRBV29-1	TRBJ1-3	TGCAGCGTTGGCCCAACTAACTCTGGAAACACCATATATTTT	CSVGPTNSGNTIYF
few	.	TRBV6-2/TRBV6-3	TRBJ2-1	TGTGCCAGCAACACCCCTGGCAATGAGCAGTTCTTC	CASNTPGNEQFF
.	.	TRBV18	TRBJ2-2	TGTGCCAGCTCAAGCCTAGTCGAGACCGGGGAGCTGTTTTTT	CASSSLVETGELFF
.	.	TRBV7-9	TRBJ1-2	TGTGCCAGCAGCTTAGTGGCGGACCGCTGGGGCTACACCTTC	CASSLVADRWGYTF
.	.	TRBV20-1	TRBJ1-5	TGCAGTGCTAGAGCCAAGCTCCTTCAGCCCCAGCATTTT	CSARAKLLQPQHF
.	TRBD2	TRBV10-3	TRBJ2-1	TGTGCCATCAGTGAGCGACTAGCGGGAGGGTTCAATGAGCAGTTCTTC	CAISERLAGGFNEQFF
few	.	TRBV7-2	TRBJ1-1	TGTGCCAGCAGCTTAGATTTTGGGAACACTGAAGCTTTCTTT	CASSLDFGNTEAFF
.	TRBD2	TRBV20-1	TRBJ2-1	TGCAGTGCTAGAGCGCGGGAGTTTCGGTACAATGAGCAGTTCTTC	CSARAREFRYNEQFF
.	.	TRBV19	TRBJ2-3	TGTGCCAGTAGGCCCTTTGGCACTCGAAGCACAGATACGCAGTATTTT	CASRPFGTRSTDTQYF
.	TRBD2	TRBV20-1	TRBJ2-1	TGCAGTGCTAGAGAAGGGACTACATACAATGAGCAGTTCTTC	CSAREGTTYNEQFF
.	TRBD1	TRBV3-1	TRBJ2-4	TGTGCCAGCAGCCAAGGACAGGGCGGCATTCAGTACTTC	CASSQGQGGIQYF
few	TRBD1	TRBV7-9	TRBJ1-1	TGTGCCAGCAGCTCCGGACAGGGTGGGGCGAACACTGAAGCCTTCTTT	CASSSGQGGANTEAFF
.	TRBD2	TRBV4-1	TRBJ2-3	TGCGCCAGCAGCCATCACCGAGGACTAGATCTAGATACGCAGTATTTT	CASSHHRGLDLDTQYF
.	TRBD2	TRBV6-5	TRBJ2-3	TGTGCCAGCAGTCGGACTAGGTCAGATACGCAGTATTTT	CASSRTRSDTQYF
few	.	TRBV14	TRBJ2-2	TGTGCCAGCAGCCAAGTAGGGGGTGACACCGGGGAGCTGTTTTTT	CASSQVGGDTGELFF
many	TRBD2	TRBV28	TRBJ2-3	TGTGCCAGCAGAACTAGCGGGGGGCGCGGTGTTACGCAGTATTTT	CASRTSGGRGVTQYF
few	.	TRBV5-1	TRBJ1-2	TGCGCCAGCAGCTCTTTAGCGACGGCCTATGGCTACACCTTC	CASSSLATAYGYTF
.	TRBD2	TRBV7-2	TRBJ2-1	TGTGCCAGCAGCTTCGGACTAGCCTCCTACAATGACCAGTTCTTC	CASSFGLASYNDQFF
.	.	TRBV7-6	TRBJ1-5	TGTGCCAGTAGCTTAGATCCAGGCTTAAATCAGCCCCAGCATTTT	CASSLDPGLNQPQHF
.	TRBD1	TRBV2	TRBJ2-1	TGTGCCAGCATTACCGGACAGGGGGTCAATGAGCAGTTCTTC	CASITGQGVNEQFF
many	.	TRBV29-1	TRBJ1-2	TGCAGCGTTGTGTTGGGGGGACCCAACTATGGCTACACCTTC	CSVVLGGPNYGYTF
few	.	TRBV6-5	TRBJ1-2	TGTGCCAGCAGTTACAGAGGTGGAGGGAAGGCTAACTATGGCTACACCTTC	CASSYRGGGKANYGYTF
.	.	TRBV12-3/TRBV12-4	TRBJ1-3	TGTGCCGGCAGAGCTGGAAACACCATATATTTT	CAGRAGNTIYF
.	.	TRBV20-1	TRBJ2-5	TGCAGTGCTAGTATCACCGCCGTACAAGAGACCCAGTACTTC	CSASITAVQETQYF
many	.	TRBV30	TRBJ1-4	TGTGCCTGGAGTCGGGGGGATGAAAAACTGTTTTTT	CAWSRGDEKLFF
few	TRBD1	TRBV3-1	TRBJ1-5	TGTGCCAGCAGCCAGGGACAGCTACAGCCCCAGCATTTT	CASSQGQLQPQHF
many	.	TRBV29-1	TRBJ2-5	TGCAGCGTTGGATCCCAGACCGGGGTGACCCAGTACTTC	CSVGSQTGVTQYF
.	.	TRBV29-1	TRBJ2-3	TGCAGCGCCTTAGGGGGGGGTCCAGATACGCAGTATTTT	CSALGGGPDTQYF
many	TRBD2	TRBV10-2	TRBJ2-1	TGCGCCAGCAGTTCACGGACTAGCGCCTCATACAATGAGCAGTTCTTC	CASSSRTSASYNEQFF
.	.	TRBV20-1	TRBJ2-1	TGCAGTGCTTCTCTAGCGATGAGAGAGCAGTTCTTC	CSASLAMREQFF
.	.	TRBV2	TRBJ2-7	TGTGCCAGCAGTAGGGGTCTTTACTCCTACGAGCAGTACTTC	CASSRGLYSYEQYF
.	.	TRBV4-3	TRBJ1-5	TGCGCCAGCAGCCAAGATGCAGGACCTAATCAGCCCCAGCATTTT	CASSQDAGPNQPQHF
.	.	TRBV2	TRBJ1-4	TGTGCCAGCAGTACCGATCGGAGGGGGGAAACTAATGAAAAACTGTTTTTT	CASSTDRRGETNEKLFF
.	TRBD1	TRBV19	TRBJ1-2	TGTGCCAGTAGTATAGCTGGGACAGAAAGCTATGGCTACACCTTC	CASSIAGTESYGYTF
few	TRBD1	TRBV18	TRBJ2-2	TGTGCCAGCTCACTTGGGACAGGGCCGAACACCGGGGAGCTGTTTTTT	CASSLGTGPNTGELFF
.	.	TRBV3-1	TRBJ2-5	TGTGCCAGCAGCCAAGAGAATAGGGGTCCCCAAGAGACCCAGTACTTC	CASSQENRGPQETQYF
.	.	TRBV20-1	TRBJ2-7	TGCAGTGCTACGTACAGGGCTGGGTACGAGCAGTACTTC	CSATYRAGYEQYF
.	TRBD2	TRBV11-3	TRBJ2-1	TGTGCCAGCAGCGCGGGACTAGCGGGGGGGCCCGAGCAGTTCTTC	CASSAGLAGGPEQFF
.	.	TRBV6-5	TRBJ2-7	TGTGCCAGCCGGGACTTTAACTCCTACGAGCAGTACTTC	CASRDFNSYEQYF
few	TRBD1	TRBV29-1	TRBJ2-3	TGCAGCGTTGGTGGACAAGGGGGCTACACAGATACGCAGTATTTT	CSVGGQGGYTDTQYF
.	TRBD2	TRBV14	TRBJ2-1	TGTGCCAGCAGCCCACCTTGGACTAGCGTGGGTGGTGAGCAGTTCTTC	CASSPPWTSVGGEQFF
.	.	TRBV15	TRBJ1-1	TGTGCCACCAGCAGAGACTGGAACACTGAAGCTTTCTTT	CATSRDWNTEAFF
few	.	TRBV20-1	TRBJ2-7	TGCAGTGCCAAGGGATGGGGATGGGGCTACGAGCAGTACTTC	CSAKGWGWGYEQYF
many	.	TRBV29-1	TRBJ2-1	TGCAGCGTTGTAGTGGAGGGGAGTTTAAGCCTACCGGCGTTCTTC	CSVVVEGSLSLPAFF
few	.	TRBV29-1	TRBJ2-7	TGCAGCGCAGACAGGGAGGGACCCTACGAGCAGTACTTC	CSADREGPYEQYF
few	.	TRBV7-8	TRBJ2-3	TGTGCCAGCAGCTTAGTCTCGACAACTACAGATACGCAGTATTTT	CASSLVSTTTDTQYF
few	TRBD2	TRBV3-1	TRBJ2-1	TGTGCCAGCAGCCCTCCGGGACTACCACACAATGAGCAGTTCTTC	CASSPPGLPHNEQFF